One and the same sample provided the 24 T cell receptor beta chains below, sequenced in a study of cytomegalovirus exposure and HLA in healthy donors (dated by TCRdb to the late 2010s). Libraries were prepared through the immunoSEQ multiplex PCR assay. A mixture of 60 forward primers for TCR Vbeta segments and 13 reverse primers for TCR Jbeta segments was used in the multiplex PCR. TCRdb obtained this table from immuneACCESS and retained in-frame rearrangements with V and J assigned. These tables miss some clones; where compared with another copy, unresolved V genes account for less than half of the shortfall, and the remainder is unexplained. The sample includes 85,000 to 130,000 clones, with approximately 80% observed a single time. The ten largest clonotypes hold 1.2% of the sample. Sequencing was done on a sample of PBMCs. These TCRs come from a woman between 18 and 29 years old in good health and CMV-seronegative.

The V gene is TRBV4-3, the J gene TRBJ2-1, with 12 nucleotides matching TRBD2. J was trimmed by 2 bases and V by 1 base; bases with no gene match: 3. Germline CDR1 LGHNA, CDR2 YSLEER. CDR3 size: 17 residues. CDR3 amino acids: CASSQALAGGAYNEQFF. Written as DNA, the CDR3 is TGCGCCAGCAGCCAAGCACTAGCGGGAGGCGCCTACAATGAGCAGTTCTTC.

Within the sample, this clone is medium-sized. This rearrangement joins TRBV7-9 to TRBJ1-1; TRBD1 agrees at 7 bases. The CDR3 is made up of 15 amino acids. Per germline, CDR1 SEHNR and CDR2 FQNEAQ (reference sequence). Trimming took 5 bases from V and 0 from J; bases not matched to a gene: 6. The chain's CDR3 is CASSPWTGMNTEAFF. The CDR3 bases are TGTGCCAGCAGCCCATGGACAGGAATGAACACTGAAGCTTTCTTT.

The chain is built from TRBV9 and TRBJ1-6; TRBD1 might be the D (5 bases). Germline V gene data show CDR1 as SGDLS and CDR2 as YYNGEE. CDR3 length equals 12 residues. V was cut by 3 bases and J by 8 bases, with 6 bases left in between. CDR3 sequence (DNA): TGTGCCAGCAGCGGCAGGGATTCACCCCTCCACTTT. Protein: CASSGRDSPLHF.

DNA for the CDR3: TGTGCCTGGAGTCCCGGGGGACAGGGGGTTTTAAACATTCAGTACTTC. Translated, it gives CAWSPGGQGVLNIQYF. The chain combines TRBV30 with TRBJ2-4; TRBD1 aligns across 11 bases. The trim removed 2 bases at V and 6 bases at J, leaving 9 bases unmatched. In germline, CDR1 is GTSNPN, CDR2 SVGIG (reference sequence). This CDR3 spans 16 amino acids.

The chain carries TRBV27 and TRBJ2-7; 8 bases match TRBD2. Germline CDR1 MNHEY, CDR2 SMNVEV (reference sequence). Unmatched junction bases numbered 2, after V lost 6 bases and J lost 7 bases. CDR3 size: 11 residues. Here the CDR3 DNA reads TGTGCCAGCAGCCCGGGGGGGGAGCAGTACTTC. Amino acids: CASSPGGEQYF.

The chain employs TRBV6-1 and TRBJ2-1; TRBD1 aligns across 9 bases. This CDR3 is 13 amino acids long. CDR1 is MNHNS, CDR2 SASEGT, per germline. V lost 6 bases to trimming and J lost 6 bases; unmatched junction nucleotides: 3. The CDR3 region is CASRATGGNEQFF. The CDR3 DNA reads as TGTGCCAGCAGGGCGACAGGGGGCAATGAGCAGTTCTTC.

A single count supports this clone. This chain links TRBV7-2 with TRBJ2-1, with 7 bases aligning to TRBD2. The germline CDR1 and CDR2 sequences are SGHTA and FQGNSA. Trimming took 2 bases from V and 3 from J; bases not matched to a gene: 4. The CDR3 loop spans 15 amino acids. This CDR3 is CASSLSGGNYNEQFF. The CDR3 nucleotides are TGTGCCAGCAGCTTATCCGGGGGGAACTACAATGAGCAGTTCTTC. The variable domain in full, completed from reference TRBV7-2 and TRBJ2-1, reads GAGVSQSPSNKVTEKGKDVELRCDPISGHTALYWYRQSLGQGLEFLIYFQGNSAPDKSGLPSDRFSAERTGGSVSTLTIQRTQQEDSAVYLCASSLSGGNYNEQFFGPGTRLTVL.

The J gene is TRBJ1-2, the V gene TRBV7-9; D uncertain. The germline V and J ends were trimmed by 5 bases and 0 bases, with 10 bases remaining between them. The CDR3 extends over 14 amino acids. Germline assignment: CDR1 SEHNR and CDR2 FQNEAQ (reference sequence). This CDR3 reads CASSQSATNYGYTF. CDR3 DNA sequence: TGTGCCAGCAGCCAGTCCGCAACTAACTATGGCTACACCTTC.

This sequence joins TRBV27 and TRBJ2-5, with D unclear. The length of the CDR3 is 14 residues. Trimming took 3 bases from V and 10 from J, leaving 18 bases between them. The germline CDR1 and CDR2 sequences are MNHEY and SMNVEV (reference sequence). The CDR3: CASSFSFSPGFQYF. The CDR3 nucleotides read TGTGCCAGCAGTTTCTCGTTTAGCCCGGGTTTCCAGTACTTC.

The rearrangement joins TRBV19 to TRBJ2-4, with D perhaps TRBD1 (6 bases). Trimming shortened V by 7 bases and J by 2 bases, and 18 bases separated the two germline ends. The germline V gene has CDR1 LNHDA and CDR2 SQIVND (reference sequence). CDR3 size: 16 residues. The CDR3 sequence: CASMGRQGLPKNIQYF. The CDR3 DNA sequence: TGTGCCAGTATGGGTCGTCAGGGGCTCCCCAAAAACATTCAGTACTTC.

The chain couples TRBV7-2 to TRBJ2-5; 9 bases agree with TRBD2. The CDR3 contains 15 residues. J lost 5 bases, V lost 0 bases, and 4 bases had no gene match. Germline CDR1 SGHTA, CDR2 FQGNSA. As DNA, the CDR3 is TGTGCCAGCAGCTTAGCTGCAAGCGGGAGGGAGACCCAGTACTTC. Translating gives CASSLAASGRETQYF.

This sequence joins TRBV6-1 and TRBJ2-6; D possibly corresponds to TRBD1 (6 bases). From germline, CDR1 is MNHNS and CDR2 SASEGT. The CDR3 totals 17 residues. The ends were cut back, 4 bases at V and 1 base at J, with 14 bases in the middle. As DNA, the CDR3 is TGTGCCAGCAGTGCCTACAGGGATTCTTCTGGGGCCAACGTCCTGACTTTC. This encodes CASSAYRDSSGANVLTF.

V gene TRBV6-5 combines with J gene TRBJ1-1, with D possibly matching TRBD1 (6 bases). The CDR3 consists of 13 residues. V was clipped by 6 bases and J by 1 base, with 9 bases between them. Germline CDR1 reads MNHEY; CDR2 reads SVGAGI. The CDR3 coding sequence is TGTGCCAGCAGCAGGACAGAGAACACTGAAGCTTTCTTT. Residues: CASSRTENTEAFF.

The J gene is TRBJ1-2, the V gene TRBV6-6; 8 nucleotides align to TRBD1. V lost 8 bases, J lost 8 bases, and 16 bases stayed unmatched. The CDR3 extends over 15 amino acids. Germline CDR1 MNHNY, CDR2 SVGAGI (reference sequence). The CDR3 DNA reads as TGTGCCAGCGTCAAAACCCACAGGGGGTTAGAGGGCTACACCTTC. Protein sequence: CASVKTHRGLEGYTF.

This clone was observed once. The germline gene is not matched at one end of the junction; a read error may be the cause. This chain uses TRBV7-9 with TRBJ1-3; D is uncertain. In germline, CDR1 is SEHNR, CDR2 FQNEAQ (reference sequence). The CDR3 is 13 amino acids. The CDR3 coding sequence is TGTTCCAGCAGCAAGGCGGCCGGAAACACCATATATTTT. Translated: CSSSKAAGNTIYF.

V and J are TRBV5-1 and TRBJ2-7, with 9 bases matching TRBD1. In germline, CDR1 is SGHRS, CDR2 YFSETQ. This CDR3 has 15 residues. V was clipped by 4 bases and J by 1 base; unmatched bases: 6. The CDR3 nucleotides read TGCGCCAGCAGCCAACAGGGGGCGGGGTCCTACGAGCAGTACTTC. Protein product: CASSQQGAGSYEQYF.

The chain combines TRBV4-2 with TRBJ1-2; D gene ambiguous. Per the germline V gene, CDR1 is LGHNA and CDR2 is YNFKEQ. Trimming took off 4 bases at V and 3 bases at J, with 18 bases between the two ends. The CDR3 length is 16 residues. CDR3 residues: CASSPPGGGRDYGYTF. The CDR3 DNA reads TGTGCCAGCAGCCCCCCCGGCGGCGGCCGAGACTATGGCTACACCTTC.

As DNA, the CDR3 is TGTGCCAGTAGTATTAGAGGGACAGGGGGTATAGAGACCCAGTACTTC. Protein: CASSIRGTGGIETQYF. The J gene is TRBJ2-5, the V gene TRBV19; the match to TRBD1 covers 11 bases. The CDR3 loop spans 16 amino acids. Per the germline V gene, CDR1 is LNHDA and CDR2 is SQIVND (reference sequence). Trimming removed 3 bases from V and 4 bases from J; junction bases left unmatched: 7.

CDR3 protein: CASRIGVSGGELFF. The CDR3 DNA follows: TGTGCCAGCAGAATAGGGGTCTCCGGCGGGGAGCTGTTTTTT. The genes are TRBV2 and TRBJ2-2, with D perhaps TRBD1 (5 bases). Germline V gene lookup returns CDR1 SNHLY and CDR2 FYNNEI. V was shortened by 6 bases and J by 7 bases, with 15 bases between the two germline ends. The CDR3 is 14 residues long.

The chain employs TRBV28 and TRBJ2-2, with TRBD1 identical over 10 bases. The V segment lost 7 bases and the J segment 5 bases; nucleotides outside the gene matches: 7. CDR3 size: 15 residues. Per germline, CDR1 MDHEN and CDR2 SYDVKM. The CDR3 bases are TGTGCCAGCAACCCGACAGGGGGCGATACCGGGGAGCTGTTTTTT. It yields the protein CASNPTGGDTGELFF.

The V gene is TRBV6-1, the J gene TRBJ2-5; TRBD2 matches at 9 bases. Germline-derived CDR1 and CDR2 are MNHNS and SASEGT. V lost 5 bases to trimming and J lost 12 bases; unmatched junction nucleotides: 13. The CDR3 extends over 14 amino acids. The CDR3 DNA is TGTGCCAGCAGTAAGCGGGGGGTACCAAGAGAGAAGTACTTC. Translating it yields CASSKRGVPREKYF.

The J gene is TRBJ1-2, the V gene TRBV11-2; D remains ambiguous. Deletions cut 4 bases from V and 2 bases from J, with 11 bases between. The CDR3 sequence is 14 residues long. From germline, CDR1 is SGHAT and CDR2 FQNNGV. CDR3 bases: TGTGCCAGCAGCTCGACTACATCAAACTATGGCTACACCTTC. This translates into CASSSTTSNYGYTF.

The V gene is TRBV4-1, the J gene TRBJ1-5; TRBD1 might be the D (5 bases). The V gene lost 0 bases and the J gene lost 3 bases, with 21 bases spanning the gap. CDR3 length: 19 amino acids. Germline V CDR1 and CDR2: MGHRA, YSYEKL. For the CDR3, the DNA is TGCGCCAGCAGCCAAGATCCCTCGCTAGGGGTAGTGTCCAATCAGCCCCAGCATTTT. This gives the protein CASSQDPSLGVVSNQPQHF.

This chain uses TRBV11-2 with TRBJ2-7; D might be TRBD2 (6 bases). Trimming left V 5 bases short and J 1 base short, with 15 bases between. CDR3 length: 15 amino acids. Germline V gene data show CDR1 as SGHAT and CDR2 as FQNNGV. The CDR3 region is CASSGQGAGSYEQYF. The DNA of the CDR3 is TGTGCCAGCAGCGGCCAGGGAGCGGGTTCCTACGAGCAGTACTTC. Together with reference TRBV11-2 and TRBJ2-7, the CDR3 gives the full variable domain: EAGVAQSPRYKIIEKRQSVAFWCNPISGHATLYWYQQILGQGPKLLIQFQNNGVVDDSQLPKDRFSAERLKGVDSTLKIQPAKLEDSAVYLCASSGQGAGSYEQYFGPGTRLTVT.